Listed here is a single T cell receptor (beta chain). The germline CDR1 and CDR2 sequences are SNHLY and FYNNEI. The CDR3 sequence is 14 residues long. Trimming cost V 6 bases and J 4 bases, with 15 bases left between them. These data are taken from a study of blood T cell repertoires in COVID-19. For the study at large: Acute and convalescent COVID-19 specimens originated in the United States, Italy and Spain. Sources were T cells, B-cell-depleted T cells, or PBMCs; the material itself was cDNA or gDNA.

Original processing notes: Nucleated cell counts were estimated from reference gene primer amplification. Sequencing used immunoSEQ multiplex PCR; TCRdb keeps in-frame clones, though not all of them. V and J calls and clone size are given by that table; D and trimming were obtained from the DNA. The repertoire holds more than 65,000 clones, approximately 79% seen once, with roughly 9.8% in the top ten. What was sequenced was peripheral blood. The V gene is TRBV2, the J gene TRBJ2-5, with a tentative D call TRBD1 (5 bases). The receptor's source is a woman in her fifties or sixties with acute or convalescent COVID-19. As DNA, the CDR3 is TGTGCCAGCAGCCCCCAGGGTATTCGAGAGACCCAGTACTTC. It is translated as CASSPQGIRETQYF. Combining the CDR3 with reference TRBV2 and TRBJ2-5 gives the whole variable domain EPEVTQTPSHQVTQMGQEVILRCVPISNHLYFYWYRQILGQKVEFLVSFYNNEISEKSEIFDDQFSVERPDGSNFTLKIRSTKLEDSAMYFCASSPQGIRETQYFGPGTRLLVL.